This TCR beta chain was captured by sequencing in a study of blood T cell repertoires in COVID-19. For the study at large: Acute-phase and convalescent COVID-19 samples originated in the United States, Italy and Spain. Sample material is recorded as cDNA or gDNA derived from T cells, B-cell-depleted T cells, or PBMCs.

The CDR3 runs 14 residues. J gave up 6 bases and V 4 bases, and 6 bases lay outside the gene matches. Germline V CDR1 and CDR2: SGDLS, YYNGEE. Authors' analysis steps: For nucleated cells, counts were estimated from reference gene primer amplification. TCRdb's copy holds only in-frame clones and misses some; the assay was immunoSEQ multiplex PCR. V and J calls and clone size are as listed in that table; D and trimming were resolved from the DNA. Of approximately 46,000 clones listed, about nine tenths are singletons. This receptor was obtained from a man between 65 and 85 years old with active COVID-19. Sequencing input: peripheral blood. The chain combines TRBV9 with TRBJ1-2; 10 bases fit TRBD1. The CDR3 loop is CASSPDRGRDGYTF. The CDR3 DNA sequence: TGTGCCAGCAGCCCCGACAGGGGGCGAGATGGCTACACCTTC.